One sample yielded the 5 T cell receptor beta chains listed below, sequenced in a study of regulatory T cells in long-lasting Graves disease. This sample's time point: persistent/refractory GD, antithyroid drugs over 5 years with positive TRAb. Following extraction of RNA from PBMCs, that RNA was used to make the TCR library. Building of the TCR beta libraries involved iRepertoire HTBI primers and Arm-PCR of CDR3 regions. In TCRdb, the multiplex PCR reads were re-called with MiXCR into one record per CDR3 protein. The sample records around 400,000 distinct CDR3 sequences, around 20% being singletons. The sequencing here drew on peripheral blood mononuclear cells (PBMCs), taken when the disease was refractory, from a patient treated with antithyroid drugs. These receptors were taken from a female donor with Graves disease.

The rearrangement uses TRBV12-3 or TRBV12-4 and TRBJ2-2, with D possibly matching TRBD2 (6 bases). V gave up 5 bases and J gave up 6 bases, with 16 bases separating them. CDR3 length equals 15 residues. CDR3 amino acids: CASSDRDSLSGELFF. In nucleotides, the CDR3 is TGTGCCAGCAGTGACCGGGACTCCCTCTCCGGGGAGCTGTTTTTT.

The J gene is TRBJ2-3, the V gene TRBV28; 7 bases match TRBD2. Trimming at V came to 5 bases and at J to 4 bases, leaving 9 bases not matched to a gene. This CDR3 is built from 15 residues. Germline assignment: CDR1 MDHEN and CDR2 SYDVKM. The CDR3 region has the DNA TGTGCCAGCAGTGGGGCGGGAGCCGCAGCAGATACGCAGTATTTT. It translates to CASSGAGAAADTQYF. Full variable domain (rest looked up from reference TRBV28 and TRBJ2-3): DVKVTQSSRYLVKRTGEKVFLECVQDMDHENMFWYRQDPGLGLRLIYFSYDVKMKEKGDIPEGYSVSREKKERFSLILESASTNQTSMYLCASSGAGAAADTQYFGPGTRLTVL.

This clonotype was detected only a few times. DNA of the CDR3: TGTGCCAGCACCCTCGGTTGGAGGGAAAGCGGTAGCAATCAGCCCCAGCATTTT. Residues: CASTLGWRESGSNQPQHF. The rearrangement uses TRBV6-1 and TRBJ1-5; no firm D call. Trimming removed 7 bases at V and 0 bases at J, with 22 bases between. Germline loops: CDR1 MNHNS, CDR2 SASEGT. The CDR3 spans 18 residues.

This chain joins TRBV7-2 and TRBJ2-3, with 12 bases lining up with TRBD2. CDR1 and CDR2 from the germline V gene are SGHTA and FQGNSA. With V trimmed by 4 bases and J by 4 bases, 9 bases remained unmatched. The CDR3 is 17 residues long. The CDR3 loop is CASSSASGRAPPDTQYF. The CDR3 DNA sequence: TGTGCCAGCAGCTCTGCTAGCGGGAGGGCCCCCCCAGATACGCAGTATTTT.

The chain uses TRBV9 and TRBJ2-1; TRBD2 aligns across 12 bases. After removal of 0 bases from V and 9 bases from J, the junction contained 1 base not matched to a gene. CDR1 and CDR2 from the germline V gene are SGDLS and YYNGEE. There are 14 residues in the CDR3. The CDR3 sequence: CASSVGTSGTEQFF. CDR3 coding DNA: TGTGCCAGCAGCGTAGGGACTAGCGGGACTGAGCAGTTCTTC.